These T cell receptor beta chains were read from a single sample in a study of CD8+ T cells in alopecia areata. Some clones are missing from TCRdb's copy, which holds only in-frame ones; the method was immunoSEQ multiplex PCR. The data contain around 270,000 clones, roughly 60% of them singletons. The sample consisted of CD4+ T cells sorted from blood, taken at week 24, from a patient treated with tofacitinib. The receptors were gathered from a human donor with alopecia areata. CDR3s include the opening cysteine and the closing phenylalanine or tryptophan. A D gene is named only where the DNA matches it firmly. Clone size, where shown, is once, few, many, or a class for clones that have expanded.

TRBV6-1,TRBJ2-5,few,-,TGTGCCAGCAGTGAGGTCGCAGGATTTCAAGAGACCCAGTACTTC,CASSEVAGFQETQYF
TRBV5-1,TRBJ2-1,-,-,TGCGCCAGCGCCACCACGAAGGGGGATGAGCAGTTCTTC,CASATTKGDEQFF
TRBV5-1,TRBJ2-1,-,-,TGCGCCAGCAGCTTGGAGGTAGCCTACAATGAGCAGTTCTTC,CASSLEVAYNEQFF
TRBV30,TRBJ1-2,-,-,TGTGCCTGGAGTGTAGGCAGGGCCCCCTTTTATGGCTACACCTTC,CAWSVGRAPFYGYTF
TRBV30,TRBJ1-1,-,TRBD1,TGTGCCTGGAGTGTGCCGGACAGGGAGGACACTGAAGCTTTCTTT,CAWSVPDREDTEAFF
TRBV30,TRBJ1-1,-,TRBD1,TGTGCCTGCCAACTCAAGGGGGCTGGGGTTTTGAACACTGAAGCTTTCTTT,CACQLKGAGVLNTEAFF
TRBV4-1,TRBJ1-6,-,-,TGCGCCAGCAGCCAAGGACAGATCCTTAATTCACCCCTCCACTTT,CASSQGQILNSPLHF
TRBV28,TRBJ2-3,few,TRBD2,TGTGCCAGCAGCCTACCCTCGGGGGGGCGAGATACGCAGTATTTT,CASSLPSGGRDTQYF
TRBV5-1,TRBJ2-5,-,-,TGCGCCAGCAGCCCGGGACACACCCAAGAGACCCAGTACTTC,CASSPGHTQETQYF
TRBV11-2,TRBJ1-6,-,TRBD1,TGTGCCAGCAGCTTATCGACAGGGAACTCACCCCTCCACTTT,CASSLSTGNSPLHF
TRBV19,TRBJ1-2,few,-,TGTGCCAGTAGTATCGAACGGGCCGGCTACACCTTC,CASSIERAGYTF